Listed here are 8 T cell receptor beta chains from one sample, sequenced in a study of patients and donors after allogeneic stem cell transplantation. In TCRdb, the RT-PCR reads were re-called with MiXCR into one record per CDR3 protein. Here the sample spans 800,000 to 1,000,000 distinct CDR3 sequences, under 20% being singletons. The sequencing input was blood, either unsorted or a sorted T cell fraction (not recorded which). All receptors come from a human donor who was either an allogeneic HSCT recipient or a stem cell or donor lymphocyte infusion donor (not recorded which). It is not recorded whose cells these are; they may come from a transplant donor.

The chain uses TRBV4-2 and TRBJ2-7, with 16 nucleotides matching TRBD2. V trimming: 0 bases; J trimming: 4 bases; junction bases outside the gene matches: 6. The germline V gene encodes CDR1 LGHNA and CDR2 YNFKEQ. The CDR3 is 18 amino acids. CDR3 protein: CASSQDPGTSGRAYEQYF. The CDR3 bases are TGTGCCAGCAGCCAAGATCCAGGGACTAGCGGGAGGGCGTACGAGCAGTACTTC.

CDR3 region: CSARDRGFANTGELFF. The CDR3 DNA reads TGCAGTGCTAGAGATCGAGGGTTCGCGAACACCGGGGAGCTGTTTTTT. This chain connects TRBV20-1 to TRBJ2-2, with D tentatively TRBD2 (5 bases). The V end was cut by 0 bases, the J end by 0 bases, with 11 bases between. CDR3 length equals 16 residues. Germline loops: CDR1 DFQATT, CDR2 SNEGSKA (reference sequence).

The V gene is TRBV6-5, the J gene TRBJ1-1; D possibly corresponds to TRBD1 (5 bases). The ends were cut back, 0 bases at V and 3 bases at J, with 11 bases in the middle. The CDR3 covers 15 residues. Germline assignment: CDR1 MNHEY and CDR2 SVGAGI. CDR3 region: CASSYSGKGYTEAFF. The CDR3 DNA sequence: TGTGCCAGCAGTTACTCGGGTAAGGGGTACACTGAAGCTTTCTTT.

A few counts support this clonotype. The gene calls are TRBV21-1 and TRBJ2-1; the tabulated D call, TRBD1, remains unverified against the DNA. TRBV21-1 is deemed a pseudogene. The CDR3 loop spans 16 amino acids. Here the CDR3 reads CASSTHRSGGYNEQFF. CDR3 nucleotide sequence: TGTGCCAGCAGCACTCACAGGTCCGGGGGCTACAATGAGCAGTTCTTC.

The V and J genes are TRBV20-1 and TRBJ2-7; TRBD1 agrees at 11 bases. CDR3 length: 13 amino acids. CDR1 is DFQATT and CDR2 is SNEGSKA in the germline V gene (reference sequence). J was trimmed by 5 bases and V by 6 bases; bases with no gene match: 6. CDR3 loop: CSAHGTGGNEQYF. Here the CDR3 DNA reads TGCAGTGCCCACGGGACAGGGGGTAACGAGCAGTACTTC.

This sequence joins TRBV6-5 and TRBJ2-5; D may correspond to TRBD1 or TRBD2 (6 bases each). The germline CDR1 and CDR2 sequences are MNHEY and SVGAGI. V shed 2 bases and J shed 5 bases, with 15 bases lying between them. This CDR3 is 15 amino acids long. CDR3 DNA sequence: TGTGCCAGCAGTTACATGTGGGGGGCTAGGGAGACCCAGTACTTC. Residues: CASSYMWGARETQYF.

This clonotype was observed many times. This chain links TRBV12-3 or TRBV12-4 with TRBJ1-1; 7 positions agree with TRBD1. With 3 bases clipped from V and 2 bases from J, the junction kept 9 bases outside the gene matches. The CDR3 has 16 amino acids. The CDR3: CASSFRDRVPNTEAFF. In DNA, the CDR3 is TGTGCCAGCAGTTTCCGAGACAGGGTCCCAAACACTGAAGCTTTCTTT.

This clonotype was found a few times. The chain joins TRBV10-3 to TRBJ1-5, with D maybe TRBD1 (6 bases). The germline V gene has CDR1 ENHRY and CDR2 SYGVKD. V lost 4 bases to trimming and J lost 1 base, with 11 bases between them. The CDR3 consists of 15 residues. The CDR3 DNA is TGTGCCATCAGTGTTACAGGGAAGAGCAATCAGCCCCAGCATTTT. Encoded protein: CAISVTGKSNQPQHF.